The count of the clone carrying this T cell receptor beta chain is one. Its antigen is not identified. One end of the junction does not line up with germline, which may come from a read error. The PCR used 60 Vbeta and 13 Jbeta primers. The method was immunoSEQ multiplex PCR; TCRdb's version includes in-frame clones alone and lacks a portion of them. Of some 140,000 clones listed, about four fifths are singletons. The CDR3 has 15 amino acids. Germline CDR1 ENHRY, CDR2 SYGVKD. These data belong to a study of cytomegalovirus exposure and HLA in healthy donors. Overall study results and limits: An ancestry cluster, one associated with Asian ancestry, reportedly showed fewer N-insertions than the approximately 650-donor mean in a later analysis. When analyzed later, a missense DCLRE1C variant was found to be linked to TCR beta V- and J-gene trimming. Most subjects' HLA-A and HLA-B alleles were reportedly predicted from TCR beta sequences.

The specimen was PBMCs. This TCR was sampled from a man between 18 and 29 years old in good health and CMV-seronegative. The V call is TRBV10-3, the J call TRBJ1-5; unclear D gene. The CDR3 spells CAVSEGGSSNQPQHF. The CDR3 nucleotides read TGTGCCGTCAGTGAGGGAGGGTCTAGCAATCAGCCCCAGCATTTT.